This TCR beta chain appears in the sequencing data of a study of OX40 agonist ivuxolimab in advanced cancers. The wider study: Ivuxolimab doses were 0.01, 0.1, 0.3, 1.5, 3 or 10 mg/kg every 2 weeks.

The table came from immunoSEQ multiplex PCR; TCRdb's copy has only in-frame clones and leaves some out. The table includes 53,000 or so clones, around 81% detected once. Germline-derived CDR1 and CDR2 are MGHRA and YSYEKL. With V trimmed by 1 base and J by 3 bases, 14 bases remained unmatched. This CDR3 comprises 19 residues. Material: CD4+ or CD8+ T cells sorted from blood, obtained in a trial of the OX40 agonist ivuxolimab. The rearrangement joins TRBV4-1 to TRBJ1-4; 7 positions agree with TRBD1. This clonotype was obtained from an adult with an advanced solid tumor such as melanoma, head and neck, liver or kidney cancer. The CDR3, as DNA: TGCGCCAGCAGCCAAGGGTTAGGTTCAGGGGGTCGGGCTAATGAAAAACTGTTTTTT. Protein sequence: CASSQGLGSGGRANEKLFF.